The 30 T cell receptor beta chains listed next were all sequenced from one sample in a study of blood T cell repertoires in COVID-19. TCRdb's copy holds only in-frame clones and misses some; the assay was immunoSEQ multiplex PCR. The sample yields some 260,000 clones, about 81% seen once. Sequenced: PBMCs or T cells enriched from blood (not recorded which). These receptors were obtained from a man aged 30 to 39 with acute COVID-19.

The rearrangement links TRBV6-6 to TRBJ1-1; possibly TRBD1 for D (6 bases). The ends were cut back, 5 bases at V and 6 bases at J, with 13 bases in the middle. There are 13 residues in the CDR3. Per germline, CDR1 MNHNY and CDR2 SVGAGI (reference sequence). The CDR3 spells CASSTGQPPEAFF. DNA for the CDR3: TGTGCCAGCAGTACCGGACAGCCCCCTGAAGCTTTCTTT.

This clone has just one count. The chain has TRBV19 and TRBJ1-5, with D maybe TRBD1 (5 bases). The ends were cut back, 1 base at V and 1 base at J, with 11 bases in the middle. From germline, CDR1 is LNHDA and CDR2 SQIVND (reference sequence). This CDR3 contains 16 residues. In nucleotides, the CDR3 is TGTGCCAGTAGTATAGTTCAGGGTCAAAGCAATCAGCCCCAGCATTTT. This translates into CASSIVQGQSNQPQHF.

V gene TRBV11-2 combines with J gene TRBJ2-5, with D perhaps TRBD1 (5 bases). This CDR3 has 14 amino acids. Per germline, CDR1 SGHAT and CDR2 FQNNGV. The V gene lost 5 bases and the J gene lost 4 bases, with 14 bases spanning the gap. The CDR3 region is CASSPLDIVETQYF. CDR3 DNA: TGTGCCAGCAGCCCCCTGGACATCGTAGAGACCCAGTACTTC.

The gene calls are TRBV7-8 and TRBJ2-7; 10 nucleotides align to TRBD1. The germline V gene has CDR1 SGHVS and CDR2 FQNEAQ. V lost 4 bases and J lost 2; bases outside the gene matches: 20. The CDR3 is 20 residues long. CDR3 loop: CASSSKTGGSPFELPYEQYV. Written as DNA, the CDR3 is TGTGCCAGCAGCTCAAAGACAGGGGGCTCCCCGTTTGAGCTGCCCTACGAGCAGTACGTC.

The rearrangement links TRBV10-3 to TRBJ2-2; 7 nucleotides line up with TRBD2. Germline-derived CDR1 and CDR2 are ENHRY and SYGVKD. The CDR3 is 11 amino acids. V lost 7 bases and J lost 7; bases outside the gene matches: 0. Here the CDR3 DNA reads TGTGCCATCACGGGAGGCGGGGAGCTGTTTTTT. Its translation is CAITGGGELFF.

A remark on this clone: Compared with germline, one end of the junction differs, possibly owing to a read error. The CDR3 region is CASRLLGREGQETQYF. The CDR3 DNA sequence: TGTGCCAGCAGACTCTTGGGGCGGGAGGGACAAGAGACCCAGTACTTC. V is TRBV5-1 and J is TRBJ2-5; TRBD2 agrees at 9 bases. This CDR3 region has 16 residues. Germline CDR1 and CDR2: SGHRS and YFSETQ.

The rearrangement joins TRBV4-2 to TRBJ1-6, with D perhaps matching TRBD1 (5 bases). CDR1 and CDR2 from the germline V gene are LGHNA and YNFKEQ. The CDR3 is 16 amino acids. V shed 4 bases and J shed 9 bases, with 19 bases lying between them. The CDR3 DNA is TGTGCCAGCAGCCCGTCGCGGGAGGGGTCCGGTTCACCCCTCCACTTT. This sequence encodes CASSPSREGSGSPLHF.

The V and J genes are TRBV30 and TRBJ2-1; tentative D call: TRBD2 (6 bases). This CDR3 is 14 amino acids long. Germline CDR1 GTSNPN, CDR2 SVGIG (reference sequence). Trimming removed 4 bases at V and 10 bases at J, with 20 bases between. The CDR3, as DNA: TGTGCCTGGAACGTTGGGCACGGGAGAGACGAGCAGTTCTTC. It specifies CAWNVGHGRDEQFF.

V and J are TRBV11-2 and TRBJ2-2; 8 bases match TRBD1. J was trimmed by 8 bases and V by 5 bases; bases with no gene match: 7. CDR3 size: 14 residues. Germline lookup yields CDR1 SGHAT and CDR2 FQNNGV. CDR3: CASSRDQGAGELFF. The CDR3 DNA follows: TGTGCCAGCAGCCGTGACCAGGGGGCTGGGGAGCTGTTTTTT.

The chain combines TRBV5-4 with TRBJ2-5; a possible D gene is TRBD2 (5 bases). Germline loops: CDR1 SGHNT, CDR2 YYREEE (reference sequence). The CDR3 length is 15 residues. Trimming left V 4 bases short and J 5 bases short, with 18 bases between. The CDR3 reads CASSLPGPTGETQYF. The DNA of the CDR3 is TGTGCCAGCAGCCTGCCGGGCCCCACGGGGGAGACCCAGTACTTC.

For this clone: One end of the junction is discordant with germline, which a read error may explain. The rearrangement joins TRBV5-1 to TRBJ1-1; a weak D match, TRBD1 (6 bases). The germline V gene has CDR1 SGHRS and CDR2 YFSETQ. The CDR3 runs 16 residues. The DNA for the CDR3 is TGTGCCAGCAGCTTGACAGGCGGGGGCTTAAACACTGAAGCTTTCTTT. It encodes CASSLTGGGLNTEAFF. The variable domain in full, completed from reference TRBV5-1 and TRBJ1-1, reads KAGVTQTPRYLIKTRGQQVTLSCSPISGHRSVSWYQQTPGQGLQFLFEYFSETQRNKGNFPGRFSGRQFSNSRSEMNVSTLELGDSALYLCASSLTGGGLNTEAFFGQGTRLTVV.

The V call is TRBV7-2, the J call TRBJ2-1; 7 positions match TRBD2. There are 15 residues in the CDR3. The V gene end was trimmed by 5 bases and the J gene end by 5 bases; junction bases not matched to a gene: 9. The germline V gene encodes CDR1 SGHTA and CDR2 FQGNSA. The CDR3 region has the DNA TGTGCCAGCAGCCCCATCGGAGGGAGGGACAATGAGCAGTTCTTC. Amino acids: CASSPIGGRDNEQFF. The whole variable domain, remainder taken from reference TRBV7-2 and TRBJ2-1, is GAGVSQSPSNKVTEKGKDVELRCDPISGHTALYWYRQSLGQGLEFLIYFQGNSAPDKSGLPSDRFSAERTGGSVSTLTIQRTQQEDSAVYLCASSPIGGRDNEQFFGPGTRLTVL.

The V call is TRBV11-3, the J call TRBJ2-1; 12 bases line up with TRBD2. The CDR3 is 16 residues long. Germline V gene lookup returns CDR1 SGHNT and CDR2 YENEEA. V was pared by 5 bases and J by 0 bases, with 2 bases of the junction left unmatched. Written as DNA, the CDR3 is TGTGCCAGCAGCGCTAGCGGGAGGGCCTCCTACAATGAGCAGTTCTTC. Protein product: CASSASGRASYNEQFF.

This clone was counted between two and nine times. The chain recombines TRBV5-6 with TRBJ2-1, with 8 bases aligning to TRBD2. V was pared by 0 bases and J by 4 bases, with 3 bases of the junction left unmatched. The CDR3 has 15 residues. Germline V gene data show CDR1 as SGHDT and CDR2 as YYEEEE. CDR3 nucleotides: TGTGCCAGCAGCTTGGTCGTAGCGGGGTACAATGAGCAGTTCTTC. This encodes CASSLVVAGYNEQFF.

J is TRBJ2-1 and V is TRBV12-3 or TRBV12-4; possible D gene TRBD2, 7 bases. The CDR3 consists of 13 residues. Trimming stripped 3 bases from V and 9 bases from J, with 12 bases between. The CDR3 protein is CASSFRGGGEQFF. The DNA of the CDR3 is TGTGCCAGCAGTTTTAGGGGGGGCGGTGAGCAGTTCTTC.

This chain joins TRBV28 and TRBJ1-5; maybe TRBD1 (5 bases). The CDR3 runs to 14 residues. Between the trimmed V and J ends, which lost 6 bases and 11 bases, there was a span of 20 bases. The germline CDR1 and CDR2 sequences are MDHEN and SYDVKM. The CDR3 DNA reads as TGTGCCAGCAGCTTACCGCTCCCGGGGGGGGCCCAGCATTTT. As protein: CASSLPLPGGAQHF.

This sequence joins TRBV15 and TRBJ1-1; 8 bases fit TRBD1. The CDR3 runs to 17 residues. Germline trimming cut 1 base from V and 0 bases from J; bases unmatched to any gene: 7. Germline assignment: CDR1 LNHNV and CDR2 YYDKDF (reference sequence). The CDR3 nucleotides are TGTGCCACCAGCAGAGCCCCAGGGGGCAAAATGAACACTGAAGCTTTCTTT. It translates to CATSRAPGGKMNTEAFF.

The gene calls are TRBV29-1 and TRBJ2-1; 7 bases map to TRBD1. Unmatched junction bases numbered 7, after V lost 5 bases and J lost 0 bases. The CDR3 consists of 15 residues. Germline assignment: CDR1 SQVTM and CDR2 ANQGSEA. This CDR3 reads CSVSTGVSSYNEQFF. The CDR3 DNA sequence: TGCAGCGTTTCTACAGGGGTCTCCTCCTACAATGAGCAGTTCTTC.

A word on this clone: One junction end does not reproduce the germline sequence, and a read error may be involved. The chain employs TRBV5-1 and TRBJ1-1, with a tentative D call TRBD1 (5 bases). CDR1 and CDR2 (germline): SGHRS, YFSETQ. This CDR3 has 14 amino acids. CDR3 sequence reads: CASSFGGTRTEAFF. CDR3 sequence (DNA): TGTGCCAGCAGCTTCGGAGGGACGCGGACTGAAGCTTTCTTT. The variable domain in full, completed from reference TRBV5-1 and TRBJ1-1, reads KAGVTQTPRYLIKTRGQQVTLSCSPISGHRSVSWYQQTPGQGLQFLFEYFSETQRNKGNFPGRFSGRQFSNSRSEMNVSTLELGDSALYLCASSFGGTRTEAFFGQGTRLTVV.

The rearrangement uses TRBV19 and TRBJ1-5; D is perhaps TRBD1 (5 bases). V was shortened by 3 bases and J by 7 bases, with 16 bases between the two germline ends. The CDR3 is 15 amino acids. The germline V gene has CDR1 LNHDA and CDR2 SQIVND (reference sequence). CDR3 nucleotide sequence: TGTGCCAGTAGTATCGGGTCAGGGTTCGGCCAGCCCCAGCATTTT. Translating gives CASSIGSGFGQPQHF.

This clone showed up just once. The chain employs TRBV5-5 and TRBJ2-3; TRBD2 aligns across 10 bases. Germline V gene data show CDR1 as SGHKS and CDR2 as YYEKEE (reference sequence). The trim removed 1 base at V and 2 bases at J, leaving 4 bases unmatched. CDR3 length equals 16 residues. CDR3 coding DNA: TGTGCCAGCAGCTTGACTAGCGGGGTAGTCACAGATACGCAGTATTTT. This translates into CASSLTSGVVTDTQYF.

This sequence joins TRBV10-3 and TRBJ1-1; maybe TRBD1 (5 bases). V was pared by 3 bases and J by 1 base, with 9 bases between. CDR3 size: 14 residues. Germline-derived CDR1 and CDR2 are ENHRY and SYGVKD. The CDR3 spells CAISEGAQNTEAFF. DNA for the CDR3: TGTGCCATCAGTGAAGGGGCCCAGAACACTGAAGCTTTCTTT.

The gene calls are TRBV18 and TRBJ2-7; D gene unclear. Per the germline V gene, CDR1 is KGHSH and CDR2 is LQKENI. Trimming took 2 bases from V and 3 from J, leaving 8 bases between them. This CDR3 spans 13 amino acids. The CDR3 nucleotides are TGTGCCAGCTCACCAGAGAGAGGCTACGAGCAGTACGTC. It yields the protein CASSPERGYEQYV.

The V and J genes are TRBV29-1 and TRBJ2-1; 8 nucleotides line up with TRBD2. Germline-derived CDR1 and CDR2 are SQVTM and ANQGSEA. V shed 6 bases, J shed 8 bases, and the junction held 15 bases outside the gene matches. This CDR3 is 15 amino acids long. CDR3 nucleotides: TGCAGCGTCCAACCCAGCGGGGGCTTCCCCCATGAGCAGTTCTTC. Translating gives CSVQPSGGFPHEQFF.

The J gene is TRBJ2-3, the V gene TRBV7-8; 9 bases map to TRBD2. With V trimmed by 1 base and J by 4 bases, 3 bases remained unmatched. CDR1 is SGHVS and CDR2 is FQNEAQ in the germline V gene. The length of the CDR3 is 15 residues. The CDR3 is CASSLGAGGPDTQYF. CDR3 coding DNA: TGTGCCAGCAGCTTAGGTGCGGGGGGGCCAGATACGCAGTATTTT.

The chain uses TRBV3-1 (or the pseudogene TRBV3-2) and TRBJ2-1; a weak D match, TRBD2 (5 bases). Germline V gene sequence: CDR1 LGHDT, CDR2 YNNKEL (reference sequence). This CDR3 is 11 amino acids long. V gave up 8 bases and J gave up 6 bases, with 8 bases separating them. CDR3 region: CASGGGNEQFF. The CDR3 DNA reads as TGTGCCAGCGGCGGAGGCAATGAGCAGTTCTTC.

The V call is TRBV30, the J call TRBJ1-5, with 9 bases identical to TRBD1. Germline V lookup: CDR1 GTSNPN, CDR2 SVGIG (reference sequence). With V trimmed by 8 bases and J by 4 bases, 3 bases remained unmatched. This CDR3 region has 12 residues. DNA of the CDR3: TGTGCCCTTGGACAGGGGAATCAGCCCCAGCATTTT. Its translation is CALGQGNQPQHF.

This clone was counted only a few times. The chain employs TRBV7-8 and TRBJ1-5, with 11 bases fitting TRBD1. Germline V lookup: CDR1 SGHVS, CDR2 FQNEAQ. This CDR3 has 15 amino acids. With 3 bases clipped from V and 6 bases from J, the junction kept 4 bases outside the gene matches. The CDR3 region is CASSLPGTGGQPQHF. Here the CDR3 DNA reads TGTGCCAGCAGCTTGCCGGGGACAGGGGGTCAGCCCCAGCATTTT. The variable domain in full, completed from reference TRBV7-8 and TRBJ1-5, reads GAGVSQSPRYKVAKRGQDVALRCDPISGHVSLFWYQQALGQGPEFLTYFQNEAQLDKSGLPSDRFFAERPEGSVSTLKIQRTQQEDSAVYLCASSLPGTGGQPQHFGDGTRLSIL.

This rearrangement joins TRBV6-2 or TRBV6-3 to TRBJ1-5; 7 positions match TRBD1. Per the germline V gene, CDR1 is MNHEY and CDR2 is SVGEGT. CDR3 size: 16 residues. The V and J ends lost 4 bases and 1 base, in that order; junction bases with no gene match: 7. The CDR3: CASSFGQVGSNQPQHF. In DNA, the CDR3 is TGTGCCAGCAGTTTCGGACAGGTTGGAAGCAATCAGCCCCAGCATTTT.

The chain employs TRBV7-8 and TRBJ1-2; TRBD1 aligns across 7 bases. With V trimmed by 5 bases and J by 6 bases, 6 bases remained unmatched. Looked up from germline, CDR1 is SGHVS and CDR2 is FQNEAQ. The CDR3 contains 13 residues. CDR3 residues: CASSTIGTDGYTF. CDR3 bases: TGTGCCAGCAGCACAATCGGGACAGATGGCTACACCTTC.